This TCR beta chain was recovered during a study of CD8 T cells in ankylosing spondylitis. Notes on the study in general: Researchers report that disease-linked clones proved CD8+ and relatively rare in peripheral blood. Several highly homologous variants formed a TCR beta motif that appeared characteristic of ankylosing spondylitis blood. From matched ankylosing spondylitis synovial fluid, disease-linked clones were reportedly recovered at significantly enriched levels.

This clonotype has only a few counts. Its antigen is still unknown. V was shortened by 1 base and J by 1 base, with 13 bases between the two germline ends. CDR3 length: 15 residues. Germline V gene sequence: CDR1 DFQATT, CDR2 SNEGSKA (reference sequence). By quantitative 5'-RACE with molecular barcodes, the TCR beta libraries were made. MiXCR was run by TCRdb on the 5' RACE reads, yielding one entry per CDR3 protein. This sample has approximately 500,000 distinct CDR3 sequences, with more than 9.5% found just once. The sequence derives from a male donor with ankylosing spondylitis. This chain joins TRBV20-1 and TRBJ1-1; a weak D match, TRBD1 (5 bases). The sequenced sample consisted of blood, either unsorted or a sorted T cell fraction (not recorded which). CDR3 amino acids: CSARVPGRGNTEAFF. Here the CDR3 DNA reads TGCAGTGCTAGAGTCCCGGGACGCGGGAACACTGAAGCTTTCTTT.